This TCR beta chain was captured by sequencing in a study of blood T cells in healthy people across ages. The overall study: Capture via template switching afforded approximately one barcoded beta molecule per two T cells.

Researchers collected around 10 milliliters of peripheral blood from every single donor. The study's findings and limits: The diversity estimates, figures obtained from one million T cells, were considered underestimates.

Together with a sample-barcoded 5' primer, a J-beta primer mix was included in a second PCR lasting about 6 to 12 cycles. Per sample, CDR3-containing paired-end reads numbered at least 3 million. TCRdb re-derived calls from the 5' RACE reads in MiXCR, one entry per CDR3 protein. The sample lists about 2 million distinct CDR3 sequences; around 48% were seen once. In the case of this clonotype: Its antigen is still unknown.

Trimming cost V 3 bases and J 4 bases; bases outside gene matches: 22. Looked up from germline, CDR1 is MGHRA and CDR2 is YSYEKL. CDR3 length: 20 amino acids. Sequenced: blood. The chain joins TRBV4-1 to TRBJ2-5; 8 nucleotides agree with TRBD2. The source is a middle-aged woman in good health. The CDR3 bases are TGCGCCAGCAGCCATTACCCGGGACTAGAACGTGGAATCGGTGTAGAGACCCAGTACTTC. It is translated as CASSHYPGLERGIGVETQYF.